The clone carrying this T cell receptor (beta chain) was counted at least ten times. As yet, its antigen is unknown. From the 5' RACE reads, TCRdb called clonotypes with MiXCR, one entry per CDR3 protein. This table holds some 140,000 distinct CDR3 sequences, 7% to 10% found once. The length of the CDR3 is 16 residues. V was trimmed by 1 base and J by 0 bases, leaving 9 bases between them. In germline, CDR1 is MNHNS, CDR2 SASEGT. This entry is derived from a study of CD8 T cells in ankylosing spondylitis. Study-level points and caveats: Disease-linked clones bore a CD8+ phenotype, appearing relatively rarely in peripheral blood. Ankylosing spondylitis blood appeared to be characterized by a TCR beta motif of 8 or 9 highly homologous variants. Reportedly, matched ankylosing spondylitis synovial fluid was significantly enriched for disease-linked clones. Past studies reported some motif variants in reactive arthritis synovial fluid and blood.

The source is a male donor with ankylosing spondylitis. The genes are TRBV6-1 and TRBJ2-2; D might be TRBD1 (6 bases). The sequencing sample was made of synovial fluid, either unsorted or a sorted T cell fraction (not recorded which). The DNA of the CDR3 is TGTGCCAGCAGTGAAGGGGACACCCCGAACACCGGGGAGCTGTTTTTT. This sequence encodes CASSEGDTPNTGELFF.